This TCR beta chain came from a study of shared clonotypes between healthy human individuals. This clone is a singleton in its sample. Germline assignment: CDR1 SGHDT and CDR2 YYEEEE. V was cut by 6 bases and J by 1 base, with 10 bases left in between. The CDR3 runs to 13 residues. The input for sorted-subset replicate PCRs was around 210 ng DNA, tens of thousands of T cell genomes. This table comes from immunoSEQ multiplex PCR, and its TCRdb copy is limited to in-frame clones, with some not included. The sample consists of about a million clones, around 80% of them appearing once. This TCR came from a man between 18 and 29 years old in good health. The rearrangement joins TRBV5-6 to TRBJ2-5; D gene uncertain. Sequenced input: memory CD4+ T cells sorted from blood. Subset denoted: CD45RA-negative fraction. CDR3 in DNA: TGTGCCAGCAACTACGGGTTCCAAGAGACCCAGTACTTC. Translation gives CASNYGFQETQYF.